The table lists the clone carrying this T cell receptor (beta chain) with a count of one. Antigen: not known. It was with 60 Vbeta and 13 Jbeta primers that the PCR ran. This table comes from immunoSEQ multiplex PCR, and its TCRdb copy is limited to in-frame clones, with some not included. The repertoire has roughly 66,000 clones, around 81% of them found once; the top ten carry less than 7.5%. V gave up 4 bases and J gave up 13 bases, with 11 bases separating them. This CDR3 comprises 11 residues. Germline V CDR1 and CDR2: SQVTM, ANQGSEA. This record belongs to a study of cytomegalovirus exposure and HLA in healthy donors. General study points: Of the V segments, some could not be distinguished, including TRBV6-2 and TRBV6-3, and were excluded. With high specificity and sensitivity, the classifier reportedly diagnosed cytomegalovirus status. When analyzed later, a missense DCLRE1C variant was found to be linked to TCR beta V- and J-gene trimming.

This chain uses TRBV29-1 with TRBJ1-6; tentatively, D is TRBD1 (5 bases). This receptor was obtained from a man aged 50-60 years in good health and CMV-seronegative. Sequenced material: PBMCs. The CDR3 DNA follows: TGCAGCGTTGGGGACTACTTCCCCCTCCACTTT. Amino acid sequence: CSVGDYFPLHF.